The T cell receptor (beta chain) described here comes from a study of T cells in Graves' hyperthyroidism and ophthalmopathy. Points from the study as a whole: The model made its ophthalmopathy prediction, and onset followed a median about 5.9 months later.

V gave up 3 bases and J gave up 6 bases; unmatched junction bases: 3. Germline V gives CDR1 SGHTA, CDR2 FQGNSA. This CDR3 spans 14 amino acids. Authors of the study amplified TCR beta CDR3 regions from RNA transcripts. The TCR CDR3 was amplified in a first-round RT-PCR using the HTBI primer set. TCRdb fed the multiplex PCR reads into MiXCR, producing one record per CDR3 protein. The sample records 490,000 or so distinct CDR3 sequences, about 22% being singletons. This clonotype was counted at least ten times. The antigen remains undetermined. The receptor comes from a woman in her 70s with Graves' ophthalmopathy. Sequenced sample: blood. This chain connects TRBV7-2 to TRBJ2-3, with 10 bases that match TRBD1. The CDR3 here is CASSFLGQGDTQYF. CDR3 DNA: TGTGCCAGCAGCTTCTTGGGACAGGGGGATACGCAGTATTTT.